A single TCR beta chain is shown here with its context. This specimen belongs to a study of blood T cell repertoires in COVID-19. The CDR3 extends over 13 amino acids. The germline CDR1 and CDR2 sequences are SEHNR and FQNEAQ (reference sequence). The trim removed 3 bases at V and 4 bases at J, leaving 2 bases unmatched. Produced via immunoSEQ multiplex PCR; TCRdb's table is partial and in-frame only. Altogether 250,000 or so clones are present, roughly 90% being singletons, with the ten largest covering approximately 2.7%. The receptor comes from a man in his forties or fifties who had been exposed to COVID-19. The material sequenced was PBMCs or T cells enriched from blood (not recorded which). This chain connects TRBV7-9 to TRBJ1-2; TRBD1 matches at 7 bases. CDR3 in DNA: TGTGCCAGCAGCTTCGGGACAGCCTATGGCTACACCTTC. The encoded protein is CASSFGTAYGYTF. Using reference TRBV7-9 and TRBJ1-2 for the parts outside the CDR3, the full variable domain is DTGVSQNPRHKITKRGQNVTFRCDPISEHNRLYWYRQTLGQGPEFLTYFQNEAQLEKSRLLSDRFSAERPKGSFSTLEIQRTEQGDSAMYLCASSFGTAYGYTFGSGTRLTVV.